Detailed here is one T cell receptor (beta chain). Its specificity is not known. Only in-frame clones appear in the TCRdb table, and some are missing; sequencing was by immunoSEQ multiplex PCR. The data show fewer than 20,000 clones, around 77% seen once. The sample originates from a study of CD4+ T cells in melanoma. Germline CDR1 and CDR2: LGHNT and FRNRAP. Germline trimming cut 6 bases from V and 5 bases from J; bases unmatched to any gene: 8. CDR3 length: 15 residues. Whole-study findings and limits: Diverse differentiation states were reported for melanoma neoantigen-specific CD4+ T cells.

The chain recombines TRBV12-5 with TRBJ2-1; 9 nucleotides match TRBD1. This clonotype was sampled from a human donor with melanoma. The material sequenced was cells from a culture (not recorded whether cultured in vitro). The CDR3 loop is CASGAGTGSNNEQFF. The CDR3, as DNA: TGTGCTAGTGGGGCCGGGACAGGGTCGAACAATGAGCAGTTCTTC.